These 21 T cell receptor beta chains were all obtained from the same sample, sequenced in a study of tumor-infiltrating lymphocytes in primary liver carcinoma. TCR beta cDNA was reverse-transcribed from about 0.45 ug of total RNA. The reaction used a constant-region primer and ProtoScript II reverse transcriptase. Three nested multiplex PCR rounds, a slightly modified ARM-PCR, produced the libraries for TCR beta. With TRBV1-TRBV30 forward primers and a C-beta reverse primer, the first two PCR rounds were run for 9 to 10 cycles each. TCRdb itself ran the multiplex PCR reads through MiXCR, one entry per CDR3 protein. The table records fewer than 350,000 distinct CDR3 sequences, 60% to 80% of them present only once. Germline DNA was also extracted, with blood RNA taken from unsorted whole blood. Sequencing used peripheral blood. These receptors were collected from a man between 35 and 55 years old with primary liver carcinoma and hepatitis B virus infection.

This clonotype has just a few counts. The V gene is TRBV30, the J gene TRBJ2-1; weak D call: TRBD2 (5 bases). Germline V gives CDR1 GTSNPN, CDR2 SVGIG (reference sequence). This CDR3 is 13 amino acids long. The germline V and J ends were trimmed by 4 bases and 4 bases, with 11 bases remaining between them. The CDR3 region is CAWTVSAYNEQFF. The CDR3 DNA reads as TGTGCCTGGACAGTTAGCGCATACAATGAGCAGTTCTTC.

This clonotype has only one observation. Sequence at one end of the junction differs from germline and may be a read error. V gene TRBV11-2 combines with J gene TRBJ2-3, with 7 positions matching TRBD2. Germline assignment: CDR1 SGHAT and CDR2 FQNNGV. There are 17 residues in the CDR3. This CDR3 is CASSSGEGAPYADTHYF. The CDR3, as DNA: TGTGCCAGCAGCTCCGGGGAGGGAGCCCCCTACGCAGATACGCACTATTTT.

For this clonotype: A clone one base away is much larger, so this may be a read error. The V call is TRBV29-1, the J call TRBJ1-2; D is unclear. Germline V gene sequence: CDR1 SQVTM, CDR2 ANQGSEA. V was cut by 8 bases and J by 6 bases, with 7 bases left in between. This CDR3 spans 9 amino acids. CDR3 nucleotide sequence: TGCAGCATTACGAATGGCTACACCTTC. This gives the protein CSITNGYTF.

A word on this clonotype: The junction differs from germline at one of its ends, possibly a read error. The chain is built from TRBV29-1 and TRBJ2-7; D unclear. The CDR3 runs to 12 residues. Germline lookup yields CDR1 SQVTM and CDR2 ANQGSEA. The CDR3 here is CSVAPGTNEQYF. In DNA form, the CDR3 reads TGCAGTGTTGCTCCTGGAACCAATGAGCAGTACTTC.

V and J are TRBV4-1 and TRBJ2-7; D remains ambiguous. Germline loops: CDR1 MGHRA, CDR2 YSYEKL. CDR3 length: 15 amino acids. Trimming left V 0 bases short and J 10 bases short, with 19 bases between. In nucleotides, the CDR3 is TGCGCCAGCAGCCAAGACTTATCCTCCATCCTGGACCAGTACTTC. Translation: CASSQDLSSILDQYF.

Concerning this clonotype: One end of the junction fails to match germline, which may point to a read error. The V gene is TRBV11-2, the J gene TRBJ2-5, with a possible D match to TRBD2 (5 bases). CDR3 size: 14 residues. Germline V gives CDR1 SGHAT, CDR2 FQNNGV. In DNA, the CDR3 is TGTGCCGGCAGCTTACGTGGGAGCGGAGAGACCCAGTACTTC. It encodes CAGSLRGSGETQYF.

About this clonotype: This may come from a read error, since a much larger clone is one base off. The chain uses TRBV29-1 and TRBJ1-2, with TRBD1 as a possible D gene (5 bases). The germline V gene encodes CDR1 SQVTM and CDR2 ANQGSEA. V was trimmed by 4 bases and J by 7 bases, leaving 16 bases between them. The CDR3 loop spans 13 amino acids. In nucleotides, the CDR3 is TGCAGCGTTGGGGTTTCCGGGACCCTTGGCTACACCTTC. Amino acids: CSVGVSGTLGYTF.

The V gene is TRBV20-1, the J gene TRBJ1-1; TRBD1 aligns across 9 bases. The CDR3 consists of 14 residues. V gave up 3 bases and J gave up 3 bases; unmatched junction bases: 5. Germline CDR1 DFQATT, CDR2 SNEGSKA (reference sequence). CDR3 amino acids: CSASHDRGDTEAFF. Here the CDR3 DNA reads TGCAGTGCTAGTCATGACAGGGGGGACACTGAAGCTTTCTTT.

This clonotype was recorded a few times. The chain is built from TRBV5-4 and TRBJ1-3; TRBD1 is a possible D gene (6 bases). Germline CDR1 is SGHNT and CDR2 is YYREEE (reference sequence). This CDR3 has 15 residues. V lost 0 bases and J lost 2, with 9 bases in between. CDR3 residues: CASSLDRAAGNTIYF. The CDR3 DNA sequence: TGTGCCAGCAGCTTGGACAGGGCCGCTGGAAACACCATATATTTT. Full variable domain (remainder filled in from reference TRBV5-4 and TRBJ1-3): ETGVTQSPTHLIKTRGQQVTLRCSSQSGHNTVSWYQQALGQGPQFIFQYYREEENGRGNFPPRFSGLQFPNYSSELNVNALELDDSALYLCASSLDRAAGNTIYFGEGSWLTVV.

The rearrangement links TRBV18 to TRBJ1-1; weak D call: TRBD1 (5 bases). Germline CDR1 is KGHSH and CDR2 is LQKENI. The CDR3 is 15 residues long. With 3 bases removed from V and 4 bases from J, the gap between germline ends came to 15 bases. The CDR3 here is CASSPIRGGSTEAFF. CDR3 coding DNA: TGTGCCAGCTCACCGATACGGGGCGGTAGCACTGAAGCTTTCTTT.

To note about this clonotype: This CDR3 fails to terminate in the conserved phenylalanine or tryptophan, so it likely reflects a read error. The chain combines TRBV7-3 with TRBJ1-2; 9 nucleotides agree with TRBD1. The CDR3 sequence is 14 residues long. V was clipped by 5 bases and J by 6 bases; unmatched bases: 7. The germline V gene has CDR1 SGHTA and CDR2 FQGTGA. The CDR3 sequence is CASSEGTGRDGYTL. DNA for the CDR3: TGTGCCAGCAGCGAAGGGACAGGGCGGGATGGCTACACCTTA.

Remarks on this clonotype: The conserved phenylalanine or tryptophan is not found at the CDR3 terminus, so this likely reflects a read error. This chain links TRBV5-4 with TRBJ2-7; weak D call: TRBD2 (6 bases). The germline gives CDR1 SGHNT, CDR2 YYREEE (reference sequence). The CDR3 has 15 residues. V was cut by 3 bases and J by 2 bases, with 15 bases left in between. The CDR3 region is CASSSTSGLTYEQYI. The CDR3 DNA reads TGTGCCAGCAGCTCTACCAGCGGGCTTACCTACGAGCAGTACATC.

V is TRBV11-1 and J is TRBJ1-3, with D uncertain. The V gene's germline CDR1 is SGHAT and CDR2 FQDESV (reference sequence). Trimming took 5 bases from V and 2 from J, leaving 13 bases between them. The CDR3 consists of 15 residues. CDR3 bases: TGTGCCAGCAGCCCCGGTTCGGGAACTGGAAACACCATATATTTT. Amino acid sequence: CASSPGSGTGNTIYF.

J is TRBJ2-3 and V is TRBV6-1; D gene unclear. The length of the CDR3 is 15 residues. The germline V and J ends were trimmed by 8 bases and 0 bases, with 15 bases remaining between them. Per the germline V gene, CDR1 is MNHNS and CDR2 is SASEGT. DNA for the CDR3: TGTGCCAGCTCTCGTGTGGAGCTCAGCACAGATACGCAGTATTTT. It codes for CASSRVELSTDTQYF.

Many counts were recorded for this clonotype. The CDR3 nucleotides are TGTGCCAGCAGCTTGCGGACTAGCGGGAGAAAGACCCAGTACTTC. Amino acid sequence: CASSLRTSGRKTQYF. The chain has TRBV5-6 and TRBJ2-5; 13 bases agree with TRBD2. The CDR3 runs to 15 residues. The ends lost 1 base at V and 6 bases at J; junction bases unmatched: 3. The V gene's germline CDR1 is SGHDT and CDR2 YYEEEE.

This clonotype has only one observation. This may arise from a read error, as a much more abundant clone is one base away. The chain couples TRBV4-3 to TRBJ1-2; D not certain. Germline CDR1 reads LGHNA; CDR2 reads YSLEER. The CDR3 runs to 14 residues. V gave up 3 bases and J gave up 7 bases, with 15 bases separating them. CDR3: CASSHDRARGGYTF. The CDR3 DNA reads as TGCGCCAGCAGCCACGATAGGGCTCGGGGTGGCTACACCTTC.

Concerning this clonotype itself: One base away lies a much larger clone, so this may be a sequencing read error. The CDR3 carries no conserved terminal phenylalanine or tryptophan, so it likely arises from a read error. The chain is built from TRBV7-3 and TRBJ2-3; D is tentatively TRBD1 or TRBD2 (5 bases each). V gave up 5 bases and J gave up 0 bases, with 12 bases separating them. This CDR3 has 15 amino acids. CDR1 and CDR2 (germline): SGHTA, FQGTGA. CDR3 sequence (DNA): TGTGCCAGCAGCCTCGGGGCTTTTAGCACAGATACGCAGTATTCT. It yields the protein CASSLGAFSTDTQYS.

This clonotype has a handful of counts. The gene calls are TRBV7-9 and TRBJ2-1, with 12 positions matching TRBD2. This CDR3 region has 17 residues. The ends lost 2 bases at V and 8 bases at J; junction bases unmatched: 10. The V gene's germline CDR1 is SEHNR and CDR2 FQNEAQ (reference sequence). The chain's CDR3 is CASSLWSSGRALYEQFF. CDR3 DNA sequence: TGTGCCAGCAGCTTATGGTCTAGCGGGAGGGCCTTGTATGAGCAGTTCTTC. Based on the CDR3 plus reference TRBV7-9 and TRBJ2-1, the full variable domain is DTGVSQNPRHKITKRGQNVTFRCDPISEHNRLYWYRQTLGQGPEFLTYFQNEAQLEKSRLLSDRFSAERPKGSFSTLEIQRTEQGDSAMYLCASSLWSSGRALYEQFFGPGTRLTVL.

Worth noting for this clonotype: A much larger clone is a single base away; this may be a read error. The chain employs TRBV10-3 and TRBJ1-2; D perhaps matches TRBD1 (6 bases). The V end lost 4 bases, the J end lost 7 bases, and 16 bases lay between the germline ends. Germline-derived CDR1 and CDR2 are ENHRY and SYGVKD. The CDR3 runs to 14 residues. CDR3 sequence reads: CAISVERGGGGYTF. CDR3 DNA sequence: TGTGCCATCAGTGTCGAGAGGGGAGGGGGTGGCTACACCTTC.

CDR3 in DNA: TGTGCCAGCAGTGACTCGCAGGGACTGAATTCACCCCTCCACTTT. It specifies CASSDSQGLNSPLHF. The V call is TRBV6-4, the J call TRBJ1-6; D is perhaps TRBD1 (5 bases). In germline, CDR1 is MRHNA, CDR2 SNTAGT. The V gene lost 0 bases and the J gene lost 7 bases, with 10 bases spanning the gap. CDR3 size: 15 residues.

The gene calls are TRBV6-1 and TRBJ2-1; 9 positions match TRBD1. CDR3 size: 15 residues. Trimming cost V 3 bases and J 13 bases; bases outside gene matches: 13. Germline V lookup: CDR1 MNHNS, CDR2 SASEGT. CDR3 protein: CASSETGGMYNGQFF. CDR3 DNA: TGTGCCAGCAGTGAGACAGGGGGTATGTACAATGGACAGTTCTTC.